Listed here is a single TCR beta chain. This clonotype was detected ten times or more. The target of this receptor is not known. No much larger clone exists at a distance of one base, and base qualities are not known. The record originates from a study of spatial heterogeneity in lung cancer (dated by TCRdb to the late 2010s). Describing the broader study: More beta-chain than alpha-chain transcripts were consistently detected, likely reflecting higher beta-chain transcript abundance. In the raw uncorrected reads, each unique combination of TCR and UMI appeared more than ten times on average. In non-small cell lung cancer, the study quantitatively compared TCR alpha and beta repertoires across several tumor regions, matched nontumor lung, and blood. Nonsynonymous mutation counts, determined by whole-exome sequencing of tumor tissue, were related to TCR repertoire features. Both alpha and beta chains were TCR-sequenced in samples taken at surgery, namely 220 tumor regions, approximately 66 matched nontumor lung samples and a few dozen PBMC samples.

From the germline V gene, CDR1 is LGHNA and CDR2 is YSLEER. The CDR3 goes from the cysteine to the phenylalanine over 17 residues. Just CDR3 DNA is preserved here, 51 bases in frame from base 1. Deletion took 0 bases off V and 3 bases off J, with a span of 18 bases between the germline ends. Library prep was done by 5' RACE. Sequencing was performed on a NextSeq 500. The TCR library protocol attached a unique molecular identifier to each TCR cDNA molecule to allow correction of PCR and sequencing errors. In the authors' own workflow: Decombinator tools were used for TCR identification, UMI-based error correction and CDR3 extraction. TCRs above a frequency of 2 per 1,000, corresponding to the top 1% of the tumor frequency distribution, were defined as expanded. Rényi diversity was computed with the R vegan package after subsampling each repertoire 100 times to 5,000 TCRs. CDR3 similarity networks were built from amino acid triplet string-kernel similarity, with CDR3s being connected when pairwise similarity was above 0.82. TCRdb ran its own pipeline on the public reads, namely fastp trimming at Q25 and MiXCR clone calling, and kept in-frame beta chains. All rows with the same CDR3 protein become a single entry with the most common DNA and genes. The V and J calls follow TCRdb's processing rather than the paper's. Recorded for this sample are roughly 15,000 distinct CDR3 sequences; just under 8% of them occurred a single time. The top ten clones comprise about 33% of the sample.

The time point tag for this specimen amounts to: sample taken at primary tumor resection. Without any cell sorting, TCR sequencing was performed on whole RNA extracted either from tumor and nontumor lung tissue or from cryopreserved PBMC samples. The donors were some 76 patients from the lung TRACERx cohort who had early-stage, untreated non-small cell lung cancer. Patients were selected for TCR sequencing only if sufficient RNA was available from at least two tumor regions. The paper as a whole reports these results and caveats: Ubiquitous expanded tumor TCRs showed up in blood more often at tumor resection than at routine follow-up. Confirming at a functional level the hypothesis that regional TCRs recognize regional mutations was considered to require additional single-cell paired TCR alpha and beta sequencing.

This clonotype was obtained from a female donor with early-stage non-small cell lung cancer. The chain couples TRBV4-3 to TRBJ2-7, with a tentative D gene TRBD2 over 5 matching bases. This specimen consisted of PBMCs, obtained at surgery. The DNA sequence is as follows: TGCGCCAGCAGCCAAGATTTACAGCACGGGGAACTCTACGAGCAGTACTTC. It specifies CASSQDLQHGELYEQYF.